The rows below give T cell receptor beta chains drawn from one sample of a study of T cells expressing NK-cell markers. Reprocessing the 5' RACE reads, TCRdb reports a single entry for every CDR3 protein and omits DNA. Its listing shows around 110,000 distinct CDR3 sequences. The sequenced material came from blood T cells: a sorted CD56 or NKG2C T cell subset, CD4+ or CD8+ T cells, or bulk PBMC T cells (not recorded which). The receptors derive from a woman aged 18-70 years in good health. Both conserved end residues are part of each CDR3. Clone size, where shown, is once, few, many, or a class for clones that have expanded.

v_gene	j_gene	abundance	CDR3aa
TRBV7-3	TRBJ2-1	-	CASSLNPGVSYNEQFF
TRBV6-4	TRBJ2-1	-	CASTKSSGGTHNEQFF
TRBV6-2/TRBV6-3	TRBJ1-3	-	CASSYSPGTGIGNTIYF
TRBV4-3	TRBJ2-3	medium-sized	CASSQDLPTTDTQYF
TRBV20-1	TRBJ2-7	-	CSASGLGAYEQYF
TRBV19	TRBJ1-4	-	CASRLGTRDNEKLFF
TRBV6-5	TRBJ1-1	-	CASSYPGQGPDTEAFF
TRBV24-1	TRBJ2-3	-	CATSDLGTSGVYTQYF
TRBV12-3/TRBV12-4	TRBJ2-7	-	CASSFGSYEQYF
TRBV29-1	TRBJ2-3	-	CSVARAVFPDTQYF
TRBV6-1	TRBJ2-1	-	CASKGQSDNEQFF
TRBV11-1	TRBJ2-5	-	CASSSIGRDRVHDQETQYF
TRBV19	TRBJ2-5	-	CASGQGAGETQYF
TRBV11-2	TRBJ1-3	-	CASSPYRGGSGNTIYF
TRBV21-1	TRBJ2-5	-	CASSTGQAETQYF
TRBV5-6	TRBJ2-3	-	CASSRDRELTDTQYF
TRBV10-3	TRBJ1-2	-	CAISEAVYGYTF
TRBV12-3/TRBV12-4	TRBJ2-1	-	CASSPDRDEQFF
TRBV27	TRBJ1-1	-	CASSPGGPEAFF
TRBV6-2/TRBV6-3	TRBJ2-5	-	CASSYSLLESKTQYF
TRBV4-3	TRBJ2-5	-	CASSQEGQGSQETQYF
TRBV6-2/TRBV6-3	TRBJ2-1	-	CASTGGGLYNEQFF
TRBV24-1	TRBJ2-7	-	CATSDLDRPYEQYF
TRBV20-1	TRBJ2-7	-	CSARDDMVHLTYEQYF
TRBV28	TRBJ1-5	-	CASSLMQGGYNQPQHF
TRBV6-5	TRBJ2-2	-	CASSFLITGGTGELFF
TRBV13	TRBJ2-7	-	CASSGGILWEQYF
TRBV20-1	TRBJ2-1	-	CSAPRGISYNEQFF
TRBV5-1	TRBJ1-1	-	CASSYAVNTEAFF
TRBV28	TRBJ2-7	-	CASSPRQANSYEQYF
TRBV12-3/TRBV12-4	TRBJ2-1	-	CASSLFREDNEQFF
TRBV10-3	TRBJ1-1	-	CAISGPGSNTEAFF
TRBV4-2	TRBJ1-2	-	CASSHRTGYGYTF
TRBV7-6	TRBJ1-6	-	CASSSRQVNSPLHF
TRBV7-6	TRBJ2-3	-	CASTRGQGSGTDTQYF
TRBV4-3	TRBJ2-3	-	CASSQGGWGPTDTQYF
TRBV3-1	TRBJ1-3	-	CASSQGTTSSGNTIYF
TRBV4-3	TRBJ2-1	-	CASSQDRASVHNEQFF
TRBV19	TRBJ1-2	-	CASSPNPGPSIYGYTF
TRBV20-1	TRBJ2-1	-	CSAPPDRGYNEQFF
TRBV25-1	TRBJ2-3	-	CASVGFGTPPSTDTQYF